This T cell receptor beta chain is from a study of blood T cell repertoires in COVID-19. Profiling relied on immunoSEQ multiplex PCR, and the TCRdb table lists in-frame clones only, not all of them. The sample lists 250,000 to 300,000 clones, nearly 90% occurring once. The CDR3 runs to 11 residues. The V end lost 9 bases, the J end lost 3 bases, and 9 bases lay between the germline ends. From germline, CDR1 is SNHLY and CDR2 FYNNEI. Material: peripheral blood. This TCR came from a middle-aged woman who had recovered from COVID-19. The J gene is TRBJ2-7, the V gene TRBV2; D unresolved. The CDR3 reads CASLQDYEQYV. CDR3 coding DNA: TGTGCCAGTCTCCAGGACTACGAGCAGTACGTC.